This T cell receptor (beta chain) was captured by sequencing in a study of Tregs in tolerant kidney transplant recipients. Assay used: immunoSEQ multiplex PCR; TCRdb lists only in-frame clones, some missing. The sample records some 250,000 clones, 80% to 85% being singletons. Specimen: CD4+ T cells from blood. This sequence originates from a human donor in good health.

The CDR3 nucleotides are TGCGCCAGCAGCCCACAGGGGACGCAGACCCAGTACTTC. Translated: CASSPQGTQTQYF. This chain uses TRBV5-1 with TRBJ2-5; 7 positions match TRBD1. CDR1 and CDR2 (germline): SGHRS, YFSETQ. There are 13 residues in the CDR3. Trimming removed 4 bases from V and 6 bases from J; junction bases left unmatched: 6.